Below, one T cell receptor (beta chain) is given with its context. The antigen remains unidentified. The sample contains more than one DNA sequence encoding this CDR3. The data stem from a study of cytomegalovirus exposure and HLA in healthy donors. PCR employed 60 Vbeta and 13 Jbeta primers. Original processing methods: In a later analysis, about 9.9 million of about 80 million unique beta chains occurred in at least two donors. Sequencing used immunoSEQ multiplex PCR; TCRdb keeps in-frame clones, though not all of them. That table gives V, J and clone size, and the DNA gave D and trimming. The data contain 150,000 to 180,000 clones, roughly 80% of them seen just once; the ten biggest clones take up 5.5% to 8.5%. Findings and caveats of the study: Reported results showed that the classifier diagnosed cytomegalovirus status with high specificity and sensitivity.

CDR1 and CDR2 from the germline V gene are SEHNR and FQNEAQ (reference sequence). The CDR3 covers 14 residues. Trimming cost V 2 bases and J 3 bases, with 10 bases left between them. This sequence was found in a woman aged 45-65 years in good health and CMV-seropositive. Sequencing was done on a sample of PBMCs. The chain is built from TRBV7-9 and TRBJ1-1; perhaps TRBD1 as D (5 bases). CDR3 DNA: TGTGCCAGCAGCTTACTCCGGGGGGACACTGAAGCTTTCTTT. Translated, it gives CASSLLRGDTEAFF.